This T cell receptor beta chain came from a study of molecular identifiers for immune sequencing clone quantification. The CDR3 covers 18 residues. Germline values: CDR1 SGHDN, CDR2 FVKESK. With V trimmed by 4 bases and J by 5 bases, 16 bases remained unmatched. Concerning this clonotype: Its cognate antigen is unknown. A single base separates this from a much larger clone, so it may be a read error.

Using its own MiXCR run on the PCR reads, TCRdb lists one record per CDR3 protein. The data show about 500,000 distinct CDR3 sequences, 25% seen once. Overall study findings and caveats: Effector cells kept over 99% of their molecules in clones above 20 RNA copies, while naive cells kept under 1% there.

The receptor was isolated from a human donor in good health. Some libraries in this study had Jurkat cell RNA spiked in. The J gene is TRBJ1-1, the V gene TRBV14; 10 bases are a match to TRBD1. Sequenced input: naive CD8+ T cells from blood, with Jurkat cell RNA spiked in. Noted subset: FACS-sorted CD8+CD4-CCR7+CD45RA+ naive T cells. CDR3 nucleotides: TGTGCCAGCAGCCCTCGTATCCCGACAGGGGGCTGGTCTACTGAAGCTTTCTTT. Protein sequence: CASSPRIPTGGWSTEAFF. Filled out from reference TRBV14 and TRBJ1-1, the complete variable domain reads EAGVTQFPSHSVIEKGQTVTLRCDPISGHDNLYWYRRVMGKEIKFLLHFVKESKQDESGMPNNRFLAERTGGTYSTLKVQPAELEDSGVYFCASSPRIPTGGWSTEAFFGQGTRLTVV.